The table lists the clone carrying this T cell receptor beta chain with a few counts. The target antigen is unknown. The data originate from a study of CD8+ T cells in alopecia areata. At the level of the study: It was 6 to 18 months of tofacitinib, and then there were 6 months off drug.

cDNA reverse transcribed from extracted RNA served as the sequencing template. Clones were read by immunoSEQ multiplex PCR, and TCRdb kept only the in-frame ones, dropping some. The table shows more than 150,000 clones, with approximately 51% occurring only once. Notes on the study in general: Among the cells sequenced in scalp samples are also the resident alphabeta T cells of normal skin. The presence of one nonresponder keeps the tie between baseline CD8+ expansion and response uncertain.

Indicated treatment: oral pan-JAK inhibitor, 5-10 mg twice daily. Trimming cost V 3 bases and J 4 bases, with 12 bases left between them. Germline V gene sequence: CDR1 PRHDT, CDR2 FYEKMQ (reference sequence). The CDR3 length is 14 residues. The receptor was derived from a human donor with alopecia areata. This chain connects TRBV13 to TRBJ1-2; D uncertain. Specimen: CD8+ T cells sorted from blood, collected at week 52, from a patient treated with tofacitinib. The CDR3 sequence: CASSLGENFYGYTF. The DNA of the CDR3 is TGTGCCAGCAGCTTGGGAGAGAACTTCTATGGCTACACCTTC.